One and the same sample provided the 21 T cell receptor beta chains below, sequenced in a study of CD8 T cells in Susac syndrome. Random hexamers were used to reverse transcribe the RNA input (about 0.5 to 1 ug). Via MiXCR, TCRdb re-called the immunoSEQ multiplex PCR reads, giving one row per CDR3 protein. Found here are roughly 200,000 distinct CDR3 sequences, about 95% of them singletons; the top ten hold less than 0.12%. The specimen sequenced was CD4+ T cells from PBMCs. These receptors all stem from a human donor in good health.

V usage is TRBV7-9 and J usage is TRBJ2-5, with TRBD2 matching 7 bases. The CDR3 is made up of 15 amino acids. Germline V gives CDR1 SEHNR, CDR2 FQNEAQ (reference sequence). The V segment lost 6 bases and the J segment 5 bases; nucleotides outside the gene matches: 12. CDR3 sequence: CASSIAGVLMETQYF. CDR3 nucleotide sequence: TGTGCCAGCAGTATCGCGGGGGTTTTAATGGAGACCCAGTACTTC. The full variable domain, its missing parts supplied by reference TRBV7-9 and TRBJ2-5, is DTGVSQNPRHKITKRGQNVTFRCDPISEHNRLYWYRQTLGQGPEFLTYFQNEAQLEKSRLLSDRFSAERPKGSFSTLEIQRTEQGDSAMYLCASSIAGVLMETQYFGPGTRLLVL.

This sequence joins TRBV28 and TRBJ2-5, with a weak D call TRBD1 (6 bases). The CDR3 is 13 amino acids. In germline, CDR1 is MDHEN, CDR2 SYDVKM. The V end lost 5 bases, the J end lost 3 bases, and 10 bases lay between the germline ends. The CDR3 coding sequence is TGTGCCAGCAGTCTAACAGGGAAAGAGACCCAGTACTTC. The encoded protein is CASSLTGKETQYF.

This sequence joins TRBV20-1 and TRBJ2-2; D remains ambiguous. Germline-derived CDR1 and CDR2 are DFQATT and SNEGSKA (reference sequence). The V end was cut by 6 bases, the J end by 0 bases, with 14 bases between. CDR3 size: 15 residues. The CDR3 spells CSARSTASNTGELFF. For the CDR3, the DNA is TGCAGTGCCCGGTCGACGGCATCGAACACCGGGGAGCTGTTTTTT.

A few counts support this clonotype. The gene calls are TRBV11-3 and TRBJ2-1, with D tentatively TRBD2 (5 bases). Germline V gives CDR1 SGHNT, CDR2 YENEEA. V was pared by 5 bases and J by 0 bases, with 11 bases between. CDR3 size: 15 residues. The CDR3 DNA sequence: TGTGCCAGCAGCCCCCGTGGGAGCTCCTACAATGAGCAGTTCTTC. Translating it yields CASSPRGSSYNEQFF.

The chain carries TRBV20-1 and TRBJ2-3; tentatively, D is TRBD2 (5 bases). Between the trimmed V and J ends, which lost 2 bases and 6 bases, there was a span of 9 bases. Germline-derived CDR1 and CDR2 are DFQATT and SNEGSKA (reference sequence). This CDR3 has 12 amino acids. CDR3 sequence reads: CSARPPGDTQYF. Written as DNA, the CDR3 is TGCAGTGCTAGACCTCCGGGGGATACGCAGTATTTT.

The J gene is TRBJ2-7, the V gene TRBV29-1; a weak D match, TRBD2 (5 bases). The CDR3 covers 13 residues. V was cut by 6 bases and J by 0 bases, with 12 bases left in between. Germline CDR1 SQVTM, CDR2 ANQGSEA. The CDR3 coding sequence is TGCAGCGTAGCTGGCGGGCCCTCCTACGAGCAGTACTTC. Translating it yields CSVAGGPSYEQYF.

CDR3 protein: CSALSSLRNTEAFF. The CDR3 bases are TGCAGCGCCCTTTCTTCCCTGCGGAACACTGAAGCTTTCTTT. The V gene is TRBV29-1, the J gene TRBJ1-1; no clear D. Germline-derived CDR1 and CDR2 are SQVTM and ANQGSEA. Trimming stripped 7 bases from V and 1 base from J, with 16 bases between. The CDR3 spans 14 residues.

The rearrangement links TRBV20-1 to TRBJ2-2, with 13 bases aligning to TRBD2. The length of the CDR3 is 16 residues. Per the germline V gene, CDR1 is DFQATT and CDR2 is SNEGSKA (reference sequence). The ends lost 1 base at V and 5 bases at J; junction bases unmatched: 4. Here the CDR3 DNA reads TGCAGTGCTAGAGCCGGACTAGCGGGAGAGACCGGGGAGCTGTTTTTT. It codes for CSARAGLAGETGELFF.

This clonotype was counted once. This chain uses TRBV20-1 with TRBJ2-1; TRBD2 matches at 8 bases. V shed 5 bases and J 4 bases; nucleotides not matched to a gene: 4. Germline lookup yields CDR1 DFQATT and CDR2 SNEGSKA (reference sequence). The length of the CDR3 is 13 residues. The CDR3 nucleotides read TGCAGTGCTCTACCTAGCGGGTACAATGAGCAGTTCTTC. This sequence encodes CSALPSGYNEQFF.

The CDR3 protein is CATSRAGTHYEQYF. The CDR3 DNA follows: TGTGCCACCAGCAGAGCTGGGACCCACTACGAGCAGTACTTC. The chain is built from TRBV15 and TRBJ2-7, with D perhaps matching TRBD1 or TRBD2 (5 bases each). CDR1 is LNHNV and CDR2 is YYDKDF in the germline V gene (reference sequence). This CDR3 is 14 amino acids long. Between the trimmed V and J ends, which lost 1 base and 3 bases, there was a span of 10 bases.

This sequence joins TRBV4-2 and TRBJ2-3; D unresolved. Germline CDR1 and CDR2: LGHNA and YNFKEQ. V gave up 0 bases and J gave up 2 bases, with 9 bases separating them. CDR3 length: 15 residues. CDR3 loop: CASSQDLRTTDTQYF. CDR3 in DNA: TGTGCCAGCAGCCAAGATCTCCGGACCACAGATACGCAGTATTTT.

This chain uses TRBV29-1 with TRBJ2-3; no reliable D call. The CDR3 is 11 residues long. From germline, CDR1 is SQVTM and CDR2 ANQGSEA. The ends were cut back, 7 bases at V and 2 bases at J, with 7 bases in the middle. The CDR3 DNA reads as TGCAGCGGTGAGAACACAGATACGCAGTATTTT. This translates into CSGENTDTQYF.

The CDR3 sequence is CASSFTARTYGYTF. CDR3 in DNA: TGTGCCAGCAGTTTTACCGCTCGAACCTATGGCTACACCTTC. V gene TRBV27 combines with J gene TRBJ1-2, with D hard to call. V shed 3 bases and J shed 4 bases, with 12 bases lying between them. Germline CDR1 and CDR2: MNHEY and SMNVEV (reference sequence). There are 14 residues in the CDR3.

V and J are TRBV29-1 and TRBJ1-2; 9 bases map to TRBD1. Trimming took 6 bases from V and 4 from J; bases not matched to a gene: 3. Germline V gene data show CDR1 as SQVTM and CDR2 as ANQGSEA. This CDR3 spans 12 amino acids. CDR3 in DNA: TGCAGCGTGGAACAGGGGGCCTATGGCTACACCTTC. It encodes CSVEQGAYGYTF.

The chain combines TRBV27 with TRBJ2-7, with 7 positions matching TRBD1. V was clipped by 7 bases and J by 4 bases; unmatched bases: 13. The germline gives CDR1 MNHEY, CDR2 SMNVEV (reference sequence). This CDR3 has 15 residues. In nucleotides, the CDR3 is TGTGCCAGCACAAAAACAGGGGTTGTCCCATACGAGCAGTACTTC. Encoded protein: CASTKTGVVPYEQYF.

The CDR3 is CASSQAPLQETQYF. Here the CDR3 DNA reads TGTGCCAGCAGCCAAGCCCCCCTCCAAGAGACCCAGTACTTC. V is TRBV3-1 and J is TRBJ2-5; D gene unclear. CDR3 length: 14 residues. Trimming cost V 1 base and J 1 base, with 7 bases left between them. CDR1 is LGHDT and CDR2 is YNNKEL in the germline V gene (reference sequence).

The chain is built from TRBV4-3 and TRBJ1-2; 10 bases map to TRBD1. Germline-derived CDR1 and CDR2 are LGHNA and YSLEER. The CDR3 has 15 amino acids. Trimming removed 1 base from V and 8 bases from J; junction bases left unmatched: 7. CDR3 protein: CASSQVGPGQGGYTF. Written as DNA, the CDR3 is TGCGCCAGCAGCCAAGTTGGGCCGGGACAGGGGGGCTACACCTTC.

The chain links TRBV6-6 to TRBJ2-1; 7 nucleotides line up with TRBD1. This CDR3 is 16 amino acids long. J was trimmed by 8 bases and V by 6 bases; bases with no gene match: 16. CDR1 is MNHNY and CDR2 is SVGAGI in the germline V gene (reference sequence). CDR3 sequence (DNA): TGTGCCAGCAGCGACACCGGGACAGCCACCTTGTATGAGCAGTTCTTC. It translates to CASSDTGTATLYEQFF.

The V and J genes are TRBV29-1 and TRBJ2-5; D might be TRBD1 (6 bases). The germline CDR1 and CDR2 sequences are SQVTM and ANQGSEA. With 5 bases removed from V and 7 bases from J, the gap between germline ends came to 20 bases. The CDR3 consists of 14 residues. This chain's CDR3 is CSVRGTPITGTQYF. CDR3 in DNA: TGCAGCGTTAGGGGGACGCCCATTACGGGGACCCAGTACTTC.

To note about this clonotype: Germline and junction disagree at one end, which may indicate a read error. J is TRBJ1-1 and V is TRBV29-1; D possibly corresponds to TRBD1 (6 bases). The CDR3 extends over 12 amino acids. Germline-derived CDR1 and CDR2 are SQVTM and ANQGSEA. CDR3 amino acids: CSVERRTDEVFF. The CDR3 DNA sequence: TGCAGCGTTGAACGGAGGACAGATGAAGTTTTCTTT.

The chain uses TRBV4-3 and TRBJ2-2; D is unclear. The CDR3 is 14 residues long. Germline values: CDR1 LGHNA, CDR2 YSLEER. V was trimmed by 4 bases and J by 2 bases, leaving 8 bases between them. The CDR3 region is CASSRQHNTGELFF. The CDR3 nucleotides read TGCGCCAGCAGCCGACAACATAACACCGGGGAGCTGTTTTTT.